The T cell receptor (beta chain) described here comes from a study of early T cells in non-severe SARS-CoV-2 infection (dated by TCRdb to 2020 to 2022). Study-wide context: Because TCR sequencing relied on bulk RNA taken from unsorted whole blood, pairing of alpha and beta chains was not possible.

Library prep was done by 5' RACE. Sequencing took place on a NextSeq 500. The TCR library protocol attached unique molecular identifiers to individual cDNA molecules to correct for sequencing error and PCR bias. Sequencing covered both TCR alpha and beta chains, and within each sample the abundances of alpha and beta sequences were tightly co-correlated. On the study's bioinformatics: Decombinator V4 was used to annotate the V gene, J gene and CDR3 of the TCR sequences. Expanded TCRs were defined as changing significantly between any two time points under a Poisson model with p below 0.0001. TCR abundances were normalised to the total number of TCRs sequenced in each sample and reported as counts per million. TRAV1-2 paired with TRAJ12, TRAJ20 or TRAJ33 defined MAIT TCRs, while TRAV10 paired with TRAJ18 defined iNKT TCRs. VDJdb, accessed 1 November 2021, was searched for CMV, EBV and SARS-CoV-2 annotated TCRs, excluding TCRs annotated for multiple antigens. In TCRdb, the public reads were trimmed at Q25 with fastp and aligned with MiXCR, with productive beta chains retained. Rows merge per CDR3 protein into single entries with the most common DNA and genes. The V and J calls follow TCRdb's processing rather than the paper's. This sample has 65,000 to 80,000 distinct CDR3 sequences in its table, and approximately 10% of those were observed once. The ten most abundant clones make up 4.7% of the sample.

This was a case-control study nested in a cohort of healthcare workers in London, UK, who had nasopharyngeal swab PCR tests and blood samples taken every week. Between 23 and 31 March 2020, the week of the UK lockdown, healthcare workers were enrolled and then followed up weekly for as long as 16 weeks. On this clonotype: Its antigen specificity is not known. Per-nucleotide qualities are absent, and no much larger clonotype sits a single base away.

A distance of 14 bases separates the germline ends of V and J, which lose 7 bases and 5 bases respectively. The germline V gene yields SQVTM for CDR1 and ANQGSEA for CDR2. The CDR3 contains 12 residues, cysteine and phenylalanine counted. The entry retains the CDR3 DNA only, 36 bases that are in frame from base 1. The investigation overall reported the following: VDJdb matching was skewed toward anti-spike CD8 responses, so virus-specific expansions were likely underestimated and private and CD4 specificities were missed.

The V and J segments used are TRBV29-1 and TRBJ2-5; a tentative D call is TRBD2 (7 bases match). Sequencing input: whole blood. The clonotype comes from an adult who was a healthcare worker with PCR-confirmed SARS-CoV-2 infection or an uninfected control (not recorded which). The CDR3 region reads CSATQGGETQYF. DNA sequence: TGCAGCGCGACACAGGGAGGGGAGACCCAGTACTTC.